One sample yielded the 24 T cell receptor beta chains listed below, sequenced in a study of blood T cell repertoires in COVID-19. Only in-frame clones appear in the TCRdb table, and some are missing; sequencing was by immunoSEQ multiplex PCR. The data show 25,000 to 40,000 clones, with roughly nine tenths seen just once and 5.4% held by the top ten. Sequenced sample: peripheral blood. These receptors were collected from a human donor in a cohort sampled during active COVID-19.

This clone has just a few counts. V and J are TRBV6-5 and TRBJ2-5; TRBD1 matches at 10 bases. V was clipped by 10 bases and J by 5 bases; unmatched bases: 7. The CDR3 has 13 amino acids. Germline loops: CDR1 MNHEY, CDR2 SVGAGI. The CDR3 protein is CATTRDRGETQYF. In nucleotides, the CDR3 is TGTGCCACCACTCGGGACAGGGGTGAGACCCAGTACTTC.

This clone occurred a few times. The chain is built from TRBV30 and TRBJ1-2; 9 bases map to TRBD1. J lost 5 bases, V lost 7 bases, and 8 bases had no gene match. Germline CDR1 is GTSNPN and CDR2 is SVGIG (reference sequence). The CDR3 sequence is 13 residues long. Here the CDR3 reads CASPGTGWYGYTF. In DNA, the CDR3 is TGTGCCTCTCCCGGGACAGGGTGGTATGGCTACACCTTC.

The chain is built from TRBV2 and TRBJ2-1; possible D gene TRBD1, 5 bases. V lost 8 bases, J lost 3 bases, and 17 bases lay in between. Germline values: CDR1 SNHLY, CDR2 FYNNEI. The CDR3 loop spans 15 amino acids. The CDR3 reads CASSYEAGLYNEQFF. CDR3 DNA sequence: TGTGCCAGCTCATATGAGGCAGGGCTCTACAATGAGCAGTTCTTC.

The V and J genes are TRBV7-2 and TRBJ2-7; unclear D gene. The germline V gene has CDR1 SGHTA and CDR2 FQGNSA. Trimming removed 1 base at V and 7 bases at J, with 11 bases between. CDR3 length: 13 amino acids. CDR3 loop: CASSLDMTREQYV. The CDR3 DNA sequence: TGTGCCAGCAGCTTAGATATGACGAGGGAGCAGTACGTC.

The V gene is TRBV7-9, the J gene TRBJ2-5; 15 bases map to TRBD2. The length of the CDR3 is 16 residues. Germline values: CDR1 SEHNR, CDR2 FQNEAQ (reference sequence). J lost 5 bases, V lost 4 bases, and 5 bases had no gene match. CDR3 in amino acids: CASSSGLAGGAETQYF. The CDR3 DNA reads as TGTGCCAGCAGCTCGGGACTAGCGGGAGGCGCGGAGACCCAGTACTTC. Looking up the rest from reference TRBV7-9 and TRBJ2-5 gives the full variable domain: DTGVSQNPRHKITKRGQNVTFRCDPISEHNRLYWYRQTLGQGPEFLTYFQNEAQLEKSRLLSDRFSAERPKGSFSTLEIQRTEQGDSAMYLCASSSGLAGGAETQYFGPGTRLLVL.

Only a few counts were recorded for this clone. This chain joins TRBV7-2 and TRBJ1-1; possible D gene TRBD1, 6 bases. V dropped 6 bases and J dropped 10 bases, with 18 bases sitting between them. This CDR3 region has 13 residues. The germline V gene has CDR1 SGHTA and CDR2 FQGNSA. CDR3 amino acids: CASRPYREGRAFF. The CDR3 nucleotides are TGTGCCAGCAGGCCTTACAGGGAAGGACGAGCTTTCTTT.

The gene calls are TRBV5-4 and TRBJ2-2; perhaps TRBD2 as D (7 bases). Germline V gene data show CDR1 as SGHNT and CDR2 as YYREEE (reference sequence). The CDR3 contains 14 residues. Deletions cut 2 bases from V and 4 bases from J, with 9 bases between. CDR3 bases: TGTGCCAGCAGCTTTGGGGGGGCCACCGGGGAGCTGTTTTTT. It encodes CASSFGGATGELFF.

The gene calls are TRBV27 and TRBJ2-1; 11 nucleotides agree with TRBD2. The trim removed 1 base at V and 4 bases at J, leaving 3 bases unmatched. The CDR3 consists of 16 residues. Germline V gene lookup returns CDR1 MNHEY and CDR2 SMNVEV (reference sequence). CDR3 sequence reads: CASSLLAGGPYNEQFF. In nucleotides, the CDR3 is TGTGCCAGCAGTTTATTAGCGGGAGGGCCTTACAATGAGCAGTTCTTC.

The CDR3 sequence is CASSPGTGEAFF. The CDR3 DNA reads TGTGCCAGCTCACCCGGGACAGGGGAAGCTTTCTTT. The chain couples TRBV18 to TRBJ1-1, with 9 bases aligning to TRBD1. The CDR3 covers 12 residues. Germline values: CDR1 KGHSH, CDR2 LQKENI. The V segment lost 3 bases and the J segment 8 bases; nucleotides outside the gene matches: 1.

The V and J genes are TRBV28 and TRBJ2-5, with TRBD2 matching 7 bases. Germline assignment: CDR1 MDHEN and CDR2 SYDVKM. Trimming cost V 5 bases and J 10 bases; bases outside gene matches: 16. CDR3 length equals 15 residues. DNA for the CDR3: TGTGCCAGCAGTCCGGACTACTCAATTGGGAGGGACCAGTACTTC. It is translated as CASSPDYSIGRDQYF.

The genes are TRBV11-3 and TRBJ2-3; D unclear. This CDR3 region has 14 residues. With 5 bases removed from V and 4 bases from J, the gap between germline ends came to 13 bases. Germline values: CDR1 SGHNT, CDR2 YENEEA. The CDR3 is CASSPRVVADTQYF. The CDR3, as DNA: TGTGCCAGCAGCCCCCGGGTGGTGGCAGATACGCAGTATTTT. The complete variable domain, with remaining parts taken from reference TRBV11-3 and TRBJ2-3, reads EAGVVQSPRYKIIEKKQPVAFWCNPISGHNTLYWYLQNLGQGPELLIRYENEEAVDDSQLPKDRFSAERLKGVDSTLKIQPAELGDSAVYLCASSPRVVADTQYFGPGTRLTVL.

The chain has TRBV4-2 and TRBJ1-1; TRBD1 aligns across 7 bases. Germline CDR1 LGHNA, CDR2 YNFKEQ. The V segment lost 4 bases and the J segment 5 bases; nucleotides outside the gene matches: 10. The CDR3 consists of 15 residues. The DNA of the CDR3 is TGTGCCAGCAGCCGAGCACAGGGGAGAGGGACTGAAGCTTTCTTT. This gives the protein CASSRAQGRGTEAFF.

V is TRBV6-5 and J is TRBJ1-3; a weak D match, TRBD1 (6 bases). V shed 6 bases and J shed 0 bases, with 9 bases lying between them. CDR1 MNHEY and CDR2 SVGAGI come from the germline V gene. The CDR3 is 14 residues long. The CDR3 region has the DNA TGTGCCAGCAGGACGACAGGCTCTGGAAACACCATATATTTT. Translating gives CASRTTGSGNTIYF.

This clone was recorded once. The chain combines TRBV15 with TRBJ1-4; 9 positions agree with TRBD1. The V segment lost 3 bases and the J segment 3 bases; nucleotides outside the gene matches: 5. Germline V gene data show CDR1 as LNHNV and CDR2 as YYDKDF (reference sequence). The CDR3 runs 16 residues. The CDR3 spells CATSRVQGAPNEKLFF. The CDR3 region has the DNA TGTGCCACCAGCAGGGTACAGGGGGCCCCTAATGAAAAACTGTTTTTT.

The CDR3 DNA is TGTGCCAGCTCACCTATGAGCGGGGGTCTGGCTGGAAACACCATATATTTT. This codes for CASSPMSGGLAGNTIYF. The chain joins TRBV18 to TRBJ1-3; D might be TRBD1 (5 bases). V was cut by 3 bases and J by 2 bases, with 17 bases left in between. CDR1 KGHSH and CDR2 LQKENI come from the germline V gene. The CDR3 totals 17 residues.

The CDR3 here is CATSNLGVTEAFF. CDR3 nucleotide sequence: TGTGCCACCAGCAACTTAGGGGTCACTGAAGCTTTCTTT. This chain links TRBV15 with TRBJ1-1, with D possibly being TRBD1 (5 bases). Trimming pared 4 bases from V and 4 bases from J, leaving 10 bases between. CDR1 and CDR2 from the germline V gene are LNHNV and YYDKDF (reference sequence). The CDR3 is 13 residues long.

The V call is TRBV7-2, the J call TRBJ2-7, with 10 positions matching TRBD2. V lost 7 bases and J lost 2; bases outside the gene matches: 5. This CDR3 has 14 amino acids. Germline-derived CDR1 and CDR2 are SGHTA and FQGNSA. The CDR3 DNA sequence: TGTGCCAGCACCTATAGCGGGGGGACCTACGAGCAGTACGTC. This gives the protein CASTYSGGTYEQYV.

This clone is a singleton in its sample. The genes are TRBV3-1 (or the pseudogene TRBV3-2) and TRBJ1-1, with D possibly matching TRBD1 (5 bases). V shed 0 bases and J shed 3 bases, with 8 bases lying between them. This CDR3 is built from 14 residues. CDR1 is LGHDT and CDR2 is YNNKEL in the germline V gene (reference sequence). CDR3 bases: TGTGCCAGCAGCCAAGATGGGGGGGACACTGAAGCTTTCTTT. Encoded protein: CASSQDGGDTEAFF.

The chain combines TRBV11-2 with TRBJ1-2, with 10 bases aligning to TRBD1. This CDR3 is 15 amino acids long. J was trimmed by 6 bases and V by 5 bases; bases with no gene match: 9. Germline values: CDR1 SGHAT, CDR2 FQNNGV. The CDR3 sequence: CASSPSGTGVHGYTF. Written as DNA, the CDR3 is TGTGCCAGCAGCCCCTCCGGGACAGGGGTACATGGCTACACCTTC.

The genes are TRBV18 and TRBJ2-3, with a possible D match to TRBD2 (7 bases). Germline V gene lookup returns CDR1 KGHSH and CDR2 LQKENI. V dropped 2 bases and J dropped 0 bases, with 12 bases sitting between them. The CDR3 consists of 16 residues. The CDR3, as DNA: TGTGCCAGCTCACCAGGGGCGGGGGCGAGCACAGATACGCAGTATTTT. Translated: CASSPGAGASTDTQYF.

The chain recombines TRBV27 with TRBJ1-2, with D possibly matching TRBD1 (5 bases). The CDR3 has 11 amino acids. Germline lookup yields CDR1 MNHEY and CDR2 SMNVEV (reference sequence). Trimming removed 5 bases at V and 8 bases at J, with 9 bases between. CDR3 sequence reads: CASSRGVGYTF. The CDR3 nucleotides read TGTGCCAGCAGTCGGGGGGTCGGCTACACCTTC.

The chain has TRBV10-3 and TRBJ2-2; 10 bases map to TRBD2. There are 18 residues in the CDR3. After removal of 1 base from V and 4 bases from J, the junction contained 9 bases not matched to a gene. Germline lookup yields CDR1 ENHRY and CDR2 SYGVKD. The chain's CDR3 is CAISEFMASGGITGELFF. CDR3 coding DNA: TGTGCCATCAGTGAGTTCATGGCTAGCGGGGGAATCACCGGGGAGCTGTTTTTT.

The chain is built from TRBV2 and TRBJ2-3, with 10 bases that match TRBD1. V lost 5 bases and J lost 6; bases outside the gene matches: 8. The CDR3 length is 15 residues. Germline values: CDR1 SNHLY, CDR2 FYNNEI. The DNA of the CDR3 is TGTGCCAGCAGTCAGGACAGGGGGTTGTCCGATACGCAGTATTTT. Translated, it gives CASSQDRGLSDTQYF.

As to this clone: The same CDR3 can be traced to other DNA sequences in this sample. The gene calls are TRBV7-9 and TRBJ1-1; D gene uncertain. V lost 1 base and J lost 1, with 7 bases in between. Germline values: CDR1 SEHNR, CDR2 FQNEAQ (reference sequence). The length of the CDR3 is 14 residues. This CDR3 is CASSLGGSNTEAFF. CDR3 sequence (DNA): TGTGCCAGCAGCTTAGGCGGTTCGAACACTGAAGCTTTCTTT.